This entry is about one T cell receptor beta chain. Baseline was the first blood sampling point, followed by cycle 4 day 1 and cycle 7 day 1. The data are from a study of OX40 agonist ivuxolimab in advanced cancers. About the research overall: Head and neck, renal cell, melanoma or hepatocellular carcinoma were the cancers that dose-escalation patients had.

Between the trimmed V and J ends, which lost 1 base and 0 bases, there was a span of 11 bases. The CDR3 covers 16 residues. Germline lookup yields CDR1 SEHNR and CDR2 FQNEAQ (reference sequence). Produced via immunoSEQ multiplex PCR; TCRdb's table is partial and in-frame only. The sample gives around 100,000 clones, roughly nine tenths of which show up once; more than 5.5% is in the top ten. V is TRBV7-9 and J is TRBJ2-3; no clear D. The specimen comprised CD4+ or CD8+ T cells sorted from blood, sampled in a trial of the OX40 agonist ivuxolimab. The receptor's source is an adult with an advanced solid tumor such as melanoma, head and neck, liver or kidney cancer. The CDR3 DNA sequence: TGTGCCAGCAGCTTAGTATTGGCTACCAGCACAGATACGCAGTATTTT. Its translation is CASSLVLATSTDTQYF. Supplemented by reference TRBV7-9 and TRBJ2-3, the full variable domain reads DTGVSQNPRHKITKRGQNVTFRCDPISEHNRLYWYRQTLGQGPEFLTYFQNEAQLEKSRLLSDRFSAERPKGSFSTLEIQRTEQGDSAMYLCASSLVLATSTDTQYFGPGTRLTVL.